Below, 16 T cell receptor beta chains from the same sample are listed, as sequenced in a study of CD8 T cells in Susac syndrome. Random hexamers were used to reverse transcribe about 0.45 to 1 ug of RNA. Each CDR3 protein is one row after TCRdb ran MiXCR on the immunoSEQ multiplex PCR reads. The sample carries more than 100,000 distinct CDR3 sequences, nearly 96% recorded once. The sample comprised CD4+ T cells from PBMCs. These receptors all stem from a human donor with Susac syndrome.

CDR3 protein: CSAISGWVGSETQYF. The CDR3 region has the DNA TGCAGTGCTATTTCGGGGTGGGTCGGTTCGGAGACCCAGTACTTC. The rearrangement links TRBV20-1 to TRBJ2-5; D perhaps matches TRBD2 (5 bases). The germline V gene has CDR1 DFQATT and CDR2 SNEGSKA (reference sequence). Trimming shortened V by 4 bases and J by 5 bases, and 20 bases separated the two germline ends. The CDR3 has 15 amino acids.

The chain combines TRBV12-3 or TRBV12-4 with TRBJ1-5; tentative D call: TRBD1 (5 bases). This CDR3 region has 15 residues. Trimming pared 4 bases from V and 7 bases from J, leaving 17 bases between. The CDR3 region has the DNA TGTGCCAGCAGTTGGTTCGGGACCAAAGGGCAGCCCCAGCATTTT. It specifies CASSWFGTKGQPQHF.

The rearrangement links TRBV20-1 to TRBJ1-5; 8 nucleotides agree with TRBD1. With V trimmed by 4 bases and J by 1 base, 0 bases remained unmatched. The CDR3 is made up of 13 amino acids. Looked up from germline, CDR1 is DFQATT and CDR2 is SNEGSKA (reference sequence). CDR3 protein: CSATGGSNQPQHF. CDR3 DNA: TGCAGTGCTACAGGGGGCAGCAATCAGCCCCAGCATTTT.

The sample holds one count of this clonotype. The V call is TRBV29-1, the J call TRBJ1-2; maybe TRBD1 (5 bases). This CDR3 has 14 residues. Germline assignment: CDR1 SQVTM and CDR2 ANQGSEA. V dropped 5 bases and J dropped 1 base, with 14 bases sitting between them. The DNA of the CDR3 is TGCAGCGTTACAGGACCCAACTTTAACTATGGCTACACCTTC. Translating it yields CSVTGPNFNYGYTF.

This sequence joins TRBV30 and TRBJ2-6; TRBD2 is a possible D gene (5 bases). The V and J ends lost 4 bases and 1 base respectively, with 11 bases between them. The CDR3 covers 15 residues. Looked up from germline, CDR1 is GTSNPN and CDR2 is SVGIG (reference sequence). This chain's CDR3 is CAWTSRTSGANVLTF. The CDR3 region has the DNA TGTGCCTGGACTTCCCGGACTTCTGGGGCCAACGTCCTGACTTTC.

The J gene is TRBJ2-1, the V gene TRBV11-1; tentative D call: TRBD2 (6 bases). Trimming shortened V by 6 bases and J by 9 bases, and 15 bases separated the two germline ends. Germline CDR1 reads SGHAT; CDR2 reads FQDESV (reference sequence). This CDR3 is 13 amino acids long. The CDR3 spells CASRSFEGGEQFF. DNA for the CDR3: TGTGCCAGCAGAAGTTTCGAGGGAGGTGAGCAGTTCTTC.

J is TRBJ2-1 and V is TRBV20-1, with 9 bases matching TRBD1. This CDR3 region has 15 residues. The ends lost 6 bases at V and 5 bases at J; junction bases unmatched: 11. Looked up from germline, CDR1 is DFQATT and CDR2 is SNEGSKA (reference sequence). CDR3 protein: CSAVQGAGVDNEQFF. The CDR3 region has the DNA TGCAGTGCAGTACAGGGGGCCGGGGTGGACAATGAGCAGTTCTTC.

The chain combines TRBV9 with TRBJ2-1, with 7 positions matching TRBD2. The CDR3 runs 17 residues. The germline gives CDR1 SGDLS, CDR2 YYNGEE. The V and J ends lost 1 base and 0 bases, in that order; junction bases with no gene match: 7. Here the CDR3 reads CASSVSSGTSSYNEQFF. CDR3 coding DNA: TGTGCCAGCAGCGTATCCAGCGGGACGAGCTCCTACAATGAGCAGTTCTTC. Full variable domain (missing parts from reference TRBV9 and TRBJ2-1): DSGVTQTPKHLITATGQRVTLRCSPRSGDLSVYWYQQSLDQGLQFLIQYYNGEERAKGNILERFSAQQFPDLHSELNLSSLELGDSALYFCASSVSSGTSSYNEQFFGPGTRLTVL.

This sequence joins TRBV11-2 and TRBJ1-5, with unresolved D. The CDR3 totals 13 residues. CDR1 SGHAT and CDR2 FQNNGV come from the germline V gene. Trimming cost V 5 bases and J 3 bases, with 8 bases left between them. In nucleotides, the CDR3 is TGTGCCAGCAGCCCATGGGCCAATCAGCCCCAGCATTTT. This encodes CASSPWANQPQHF. The full variable domain, rest sourced from reference TRBV11-2 and TRBJ1-5, is EAGVAQSPRYKIIEKRQSVAFWCNPISGHATLYWYQQILGQGPKLLIQFQNNGVVDDSQLPKDRFSAERLKGVDSTLKIQPAKLEDSAVYLCASSPWANQPQHFGDGTRLSIL.

The V gene is TRBV28, the J gene TRBJ2-5; the D gene could be TRBD1 or TRBD2 (5 bases each). This CDR3 has 15 amino acids. Germline loops: CDR1 MDHEN, CDR2 SYDVKM. Trimming took 5 bases from V and 5 from J, leaving 18 bases between them. In nucleotides, the CDR3 is TGTGCCAGCAGTACGCAGGGACGTGCCAAGGAGACCCAGTACTTC. This codes for CASSTQGRAKETQYF.

The chain has TRBV6-6 and TRBJ2-1; 8 bases are shared with TRBD2. The CDR3 length is 12 residues. Germline V CDR1 and CDR2: MNHNY, SVGAGI (reference sequence). V trimming: 5 bases; J trimming: 9 bases; junction bases outside the gene matches: 3. This CDR3 is CASSSGRSEQFF. The CDR3 coding sequence is TGTGCCAGCAGTAGCGGGAGAAGTGAGCAGTTCTTC.

The chain joins TRBV9 to TRBJ2-3, with 8 bases lining up with TRBD2. This CDR3 is built from 15 residues. V gave up 0 bases and J gave up 1 base; unmatched junction bases: 1. Germline values: CDR1 SGDLS, CDR2 YYNGEE. Here the CDR3 reads CASSVGTSRTDTQYF. DNA of the CDR3: TGTGCCAGCAGCGTAGGGACTAGCCGCACAGATACGCAGTATTTT.

The rearrangement joins TRBV30 to TRBJ1-1; the D gene is possibly TRBD1 (5 bases). This CDR3 spans 13 amino acids. Trimming took off 4 bases at V and 1 base at J, with 10 bases between the two ends. The germline V gene has CDR1 GTSNPN and CDR2 SVGIG (reference sequence). CDR3: CAWKGTANTEAFF. CDR3 bases: TGTGCCTGGAAAGGGACGGCGAACACTGAAGCTTTCTTT.

This chain joins TRBV11-2 and TRBJ2-1; TRBD2 aligns across 12 bases. Germline CDR1 is SGHAT and CDR2 is FQNNGV. This CDR3 contains 17 residues. Unmatched junction bases numbered 7, after V lost 5 bases and J lost 2 bases. The CDR3 reads CASSTQGLAGPYNEQFF. CDR3 nucleotides: TGTGCCAGCAGCACCCAGGGACTAGCGGGTCCCTACAATGAGCAGTTCTTC.

The chain carries TRBV30 and TRBJ2-7; D is perhaps TRBD2 (6 bases). The CDR3 has 13 residues. V dropped 0 bases and J dropped 6 bases, with 12 bases sitting between them. CDR1 and CDR2 from the germline V gene are GTSNPN and SVGIG (reference sequence). The CDR3: CAWSVLARGEQYF. CDR3 bases: TGTGCCTGGAGTGTCCTAGCGAGAGGCGAGCAGTACTTC.

The CDR3 loop reads CSVERLLTTEAFF. DNA of the CDR3: TGCAGCGTTGAAAGATTGCTCACGACTGAAGCTTTCTTT. The chain carries TRBV29-1 and TRBJ1-1, with D uncertain. The CDR3 has 13 amino acids. Germline CDR1 is SQVTM and CDR2 is ANQGSEA. Trimming took 2 bases from V and 5 from J, leaving 12 bases between them.